This T cell receptor (beta chain) was documented in a study of cytomegalovirus exposure and HLA in healthy donors. The wider study: Within the Caucasian-associated ancestry cluster were more than 75% of the approximately 400 genotyped donors. Regarding the study as a whole: A later analysis appeared to link common viral pathogens to several of the most significant clusters. It was assumed in the presence/absence analyses that sequencing depth was roughly uniform across donors.

Germline V lookup: CDR1 SGHRS, CDR2 YFSETQ. The ends lost 3 bases at V and 0 bases at J; junction bases unmatched: 3. The CDR3 totals 14 residues. Amplification used 60 Vbeta primers and 13 Jbeta primers. Original handling: Roughly 11 million shared chains were among 80 million or so unique TCR beta chains counted in a later analysis. Data came from immunoSEQ multiplex PCR; TCRdb stores just in-frame clones and leaves some out. From that table come the V and J calls and clone size; the DNA was used to work out D and trimming. The data show 57,000 or so clones, about 71% seen once. This clone is labeled large. Antigen specificity is unknown.

The TCR originated in a woman aged 60-75 years in good health and CMV-seropositive. This chain uses TRBV5-1 with TRBJ2-7; 7 bases are a match to TRBD1. Material for sequencing was PBMCs. The DNA of the CDR3 is TGCGCCAGCAGCTGGACAGGATTCTCCTACGAGCAGTACTTC. This translates into CASSWTGFSYEQYF.